This passage covers 27 T cell receptor beta chains from one sample sequenced in a study of T-cell reconstitution after alpha-beta-depleted transplantation in children (dated by TCRdb to between 2015 and 2016). The sample's treatment or condition label, in plain terms: allogeneic hematopoietic cell transplantation with graft depleted of TCRalphabeta T cells and CD19 B cells. Receptor amplification or capture employed PCR. Sequencer: Illumina HiSeq 2500. TCR libraries were prepared with molecular barcoding, using unique molecular identifiers to normalize TCRbeta repertoire quantification. Through fastp at Q25 and MiXCR, TCRdb rebuilt clones from the public reads, retaining in-frame beta chains. Entries are consolidated by CDR3 protein sequence, retaining the most common genes and DNA. For this sample the table gives 80,000 or so distinct CDR3 sequences, of which around 14% were detected only once. Clones ranked in the top ten supply less than 35% of the sample.

Sequencing used PBMCs, mostly from graft donor cells, obtained 180 days after TCRalphabeta/CD19-depleted stem cell transplant. All receptors come from a male patient between 2 and 10 years old who had a stem cell transplant for acute lymphoblastic leukemia, so the T cells may come from the graft donor.

This rearrangement joins TRBV20-1 to TRBJ2-4; D ambiguous. The CDR3 consists of 15 residues. Deletions cut 3 bases from V and 0 bases from J, with 12 bases between. Per germline, CDR1 DFQATT and CDR2 SNEGSKA (reference sequence). The CDR3 sequence is CSASLRRLAKNIQYF. DNA for the CDR3: TGCAGTGCTAGTCTTCGTCGGCTAGCCAAAAACATTCAGTACTTC.

The gene calls are TRBV24-1 and TRBJ2-7, with TRBD1 identical over 8 bases. Per germline, CDR1 KGHDR and CDR2 SFDVKD. J lost 5 bases, V lost 5 bases, and 7 bases had no gene match. The CDR3 has 14 amino acids. CDR3 region: CATSGGTGANEQYF. The DNA for the CDR3 is TGTGCCACCAGTGGGGGGACAGGCGCTAACGAGCAGTACTTC.

This clonotype was picked up many times. This sequence joins TRBV6-1 and TRBJ2-3; weak D call: TRBD2 (5 bases). Germline loops: CDR1 MNHNS, CDR2 SASEGT. Trimming removed 5 bases from V and 0 bases from J, with 15 bases in between. This CDR3 has 16 residues. CDR3 sequence: CASSRYVDWSTDTQYF. In DNA, the CDR3 is TGTGCCAGCAGTCGCTACGTGGACTGGAGCACAGATACGCAGTATTTT.

This rearrangement joins TRBV6-2 or TRBV6-3 to TRBJ1-1; TRBD1 is a possible D gene (5 bases). This CDR3 is 15 amino acids long. Germline CDR1 MNHEY, CDR2 SVGEGT. V lost 0 bases, J lost 4 bases, and 12 bases lay in between. CDR3 sequence reads: CASSYSWGNPTEAFF. The CDR3 nucleotides are TGTGCCAGCAGTTACTCATGGGGGAACCCCACTGAAGCTTTCTTT.

This clonotype was counted between two and nine times. The chain is built from TRBV7-8 and TRBJ2-7, with D maybe TRBD1 (6 bases). V lost 3 bases, J lost 2 bases, and 14 bases lay in between. From germline, CDR1 is SGHVS and CDR2 FQNEAQ. This CDR3 has 15 amino acids. The CDR3 DNA reads as TGTGCCAGCAGCTTTTCGGTCGGGGACACCTACGAGCAGTACTTC. This codes for CASSFSVGDTYEQYF. Full variable domain (outside the CDR3, taken from reference TRBV7-8 and TRBJ2-7): GAGVSQSPRYKVAKRGQDVALRCDPISGHVSLFWYQQALGQGPEFLTYFQNEAQLDKSGLPSDRFFAERPEGSVSTLKIQRTQQEDSAVYLCASSFSVGDTYEQYFGPGTRLTVT.

The chain carries TRBV5-5 and TRBJ1-2; maybe TRBD1 (6 bases). Germline V CDR1 and CDR2: SGHKS, YYEKEE (reference sequence). V lost 9 bases and J lost 0, with 12 bases in between. The length of the CDR3 is 13 residues. CDR3 loop: CATSGGSNYGYTF. DNA of the CDR3: TGTGCCACGAGCGGGGGCTCTAACTATGGCTACACCTTC. Supplemented by reference TRBV5-5 and TRBJ1-2, the full variable domain reads DAGVTQSPTHLIKTRGQQVTLRCSPISGHKSVSWYQQVLGQGPQFIFQYYEKEERGRGNFPDRFSARQFPNYSSELNVNALLLGDSALYLCATSGGSNYGYTFGSGTRLTVV.

The rearrangement links TRBV25-1 to TRBJ1-3; a possible D gene is TRBD1 (5 bases). CDR3 size: 13 residues. The germline gives CDR1 MGHDK, CDR2 SYGVNS. With 9 bases removed from V and 0 bases from J, the gap between germline ends came to 9 bases. The CDR3 bases are TGTGCCAGTCGGACATACTCTGGAAACACCATATATTTT. It specifies CASRTYSGNTIYF.

This clonotype was counted only a few times. V is TRBV5-1 and J is TRBJ2-7, with 14 positions matching TRBD2. The CDR3 loop spans 18 amino acids. From germline, CDR1 is SGHRS and CDR2 YFSETQ. V shed 3 bases, J shed 4 bases, and the junction held 12 bases outside the gene matches. Written as DNA, the CDR3 is TGCGCCAGCAGCTCTCAAGGACTAGCGGGGGGCCTAACATACGAGCAGTACTTC. Protein product: CASSSQGLAGGLTYEQYF. Together with reference TRBV5-1 and TRBJ2-7, the CDR3 gives the full variable domain: KAGVTQTPRYLIKTRGQQVTLSCSPISGHRSVSWYQQTPGQGLQFLFEYFSETQRNKGNFPGRFSGRQFSNSRSEMNVSTLELGDSALYLCASSSQGLAGGLTYEQYFGPGTRLTVT.

With respect to this clonotype: The junction departs from germline at one end; a sequencing error may be responsible. This rearrangement joins TRBV7-2 to TRBJ2-2; the match to TRBD1 covers 9 bases. The CDR3 contains 12 residues. CDR1 is SGHTA and CDR2 is FQGNSA in the germline V gene. This chain's CDR3 is CASSIRQGELFF. The CDR3 DNA follows: TGTGCCAGCAGCATCAGACAGGGGGAACTGTTTTTT.

V and J are TRBV20-1 and TRBJ1-6, with D perhaps TRBD1 (6 bases). Germline V gene data show CDR1 as DFQATT and CDR2 as SNEGSKA (reference sequence). The V end lost 0 bases, the J end lost 0 bases, and 15 bases lay between the germline ends. This CDR3 comprises 18 residues. In DNA form, the CDR3 reads TGCAGTGCTAGAGATTACACAGGGCGGAGCTCCTATAATTCACCCCTCCACTTT. It yields the protein CSARDYTGRSSYNSPLHF.

This clonotype was observed a handful of times. The chain couples TRBV10-3 to TRBJ1-1; no clear D gene. The germline V and J ends were trimmed by 4 bases and 2 bases, with 11 bases remaining between them. Per the germline V gene, CDR1 is ENHRY and CDR2 is SYGVKD. The CDR3 has 14 amino acids. The chain's CDR3 is CAISALHPNTEAFF. The CDR3 nucleotides read TGTGCCATCAGTGCACTTCATCCCAACACTGAAGCTTTCTTT.

This sequence joins TRBV20-1 and TRBJ2-5; possibly TRBD1 or TRBD2 for D (5 bases each). The CDR3 has 13 residues. Germline V gene sequence: CDR1 DFQATT, CDR2 SNEGSKA (reference sequence). V lost 6 bases and J lost 7, with 18 bases in between. CDR3: CSAPPGPEGTQYF. As DNA, the CDR3 is TGCAGTGCGCCCCCGGGACCCGAAGGGACCCAGTACTTC.

A few counts support this clonotype. The V and J genes are TRBV28 and TRBJ1-1, with D perhaps TRBD1 (5 bases). Germline assignment: CDR1 MDHEN and CDR2 SYDVKM. With 2 bases removed from V and 4 bases from J, the gap between germline ends came to 11 bases. This CDR3 is built from 14 residues. The CDR3 loop is CASSLGGGSTEAFF. The CDR3 DNA reads as TGTGCCAGCAGTTTAGGGGGTGGAAGCACTGAAGCTTTCTTT.

This clonotype was observed a few times. This chain connects TRBV18 to TRBJ2-7; TRBD2 matches 8 bases. The CDR3 has 14 residues. The junction had 6 bases not matched to a gene; V was cut back by 3 bases and J by 5 bases. The germline gives CDR1 KGHSH, CDR2 LQKENI. The CDR3 DNA follows: TGTGCCAGCTCACCCGGACTAGCTTTCCACGAGCAGTACTTC. Translated: CASSPGLAFHEQYF. The full variable domain, rest sourced from reference TRBV18 and TRBJ2-7, is NAGVMQNPRHLVRRRGQEARLRCSPMKGHSHVYWYRQLPEEGLKFMVYLQKENIIDESGMPKERFSAEFPKEGPSILRIQQVVRGDSAAYFCASSPGLAFHEQYFGPGTRLTVT.

The chain joins TRBV20-1 to TRBJ1-2; no firm D call. Trimming shortened V by 5 bases and J by 4 bases, and 14 bases separated the two germline ends. Germline values: CDR1 DFQATT, CDR2 SNEGSKA (reference sequence). This CDR3 spans 13 amino acids. CDR3 region: CSAGIGPSYGYTF. CDR3 sequence (DNA): TGCAGTGCTGGGATAGGACCGTCCTATGGCTACACCTTC.

The chain combines TRBV28 with TRBJ2-2, with no clear D. V was trimmed by 6 bases and J by 5 bases, leaving 7 bases between them. The CDR3 is 12 residues long. Looked up from germline, CDR1 is MDHEN and CDR2 is SYDVKM. In nucleotides, the CDR3 is TGTGCCAGCAGGGGCGGTACCGGGGAGCTGTTTTTT. This codes for CASRGGTGELFF.

V usage is TRBV10-3 and J usage is TRBJ1-3; D unclear. Between the trimmed V and J ends, which lost 4 bases and 2 bases, there was a span of 12 bases. The length of the CDR3 is 15 residues. Germline lookup yields CDR1 ENHRY and CDR2 SYGVKD. CDR3 residues: CAISGVADPGNTIYF. DNA for the CDR3: TGTGCCATCAGTGGAGTTGCCGACCCTGGAAACACCATATATTTT.

This clonotype was picked up a small number of times. This chain joins TRBV7-6 and TRBJ2-2; TRBD2 is a possible D gene (5 bases). This CDR3 has 15 residues. The V end lost 5 bases, the J end lost 5 bases, and 15 bases lay between the germline ends. Germline lookup yields CDR1 SGHVS and CDR2 FNYEAQ. The CDR3 spells CASSHAGKGTGELFF. The CDR3 nucleotides are TGTGCCAGCAGCCATGCCGGGAAGGGTACCGGGGAGCTGTTTTTT.

V is TRBV5-1 and J is TRBJ2-2; D ambiguous. Between the trimmed V and J ends, which lost 3 bases and 3 bases, there was a span of 9 bases. This CDR3 is 14 amino acids long. CDR1 and CDR2 from the germline V gene are SGHRS and YFSETQ. The CDR3 loop is CASSWYVDTGELFF. The CDR3 nucleotides are TGCGCCAGCAGCTGGTATGTGGACACCGGGGAGCTGTTTTTT.

In this sample, this clonotype turned up a few times. The gene calls are TRBV12-5 and TRBJ2-1; tentatively, D is TRBD1 (7 bases). V was pared by 2 bases and J by 9 bases, with 14 bases between. From germline, CDR1 is LGHNT and CDR2 FRNRAP. The CDR3 is 14 amino acids. The CDR3 here is CASGLPGGYSEQFF. The CDR3 nucleotides are TGTGCTAGTGGTTTGCCAGGGGGGTATAGTGAGCAGTTCTTC.

This clonotype was recorded many times. V is TRBV5-1 and J is TRBJ2-3; no reliable D call. The germline CDR1 and CDR2 sequences are SGHRS and YFSETQ. The CDR3 runs 14 residues. Trimming took off 0 bases at V and 2 bases at J, with 7 bases between the two ends. The CDR3 DNA follows: TGCGCCAGCAGCTTGGGGCTTCCCACAGATACGCAGTATTTT. This encodes CASSLGLPTDTQYF.

In its sample, this clonotype was seen a few times. The chain uses TRBV5-1 and TRBJ2-7, with D unclear. Germline V gene data show CDR1 as SGHRS and CDR2 as YFSETQ. V gave up 0 bases and J gave up 5 bases, with 6 bases separating them. The CDR3 extends over 12 amino acids. CDR3 nucleotides: TGCGCCAGCAGCTTGGCACAGCACGAGCAGTACTTC. It is translated as CASSLAQHEQYF.

This clonotype has just a few counts. The chain joins TRBV18 to TRBJ2-2; D could derive from TRBD1 or TRBD2 (5 bases each). V shed 6 bases and J shed 5 bases, with 16 bases lying between them. Germline V CDR1 and CDR2: KGHSH, LQKENI. The CDR3 runs to 15 residues. CDR3 loop: CASSLKEGKTGELFF. Written as DNA, the CDR3 is TGTGCCAGCTCGCTTAAAGAGGGGAAGACCGGGGAGCTGTTTTTT.

The gene calls are TRBV11-2 and TRBJ2-4; 11 positions match TRBD1. CDR1 SGHAT and CDR2 FQNNGV come from the germline V gene. This CDR3 comprises 18 residues. J lost 3 bases, V lost 2 bases, and 9 bases had no gene match. DNA of the CDR3: TGTGCCAGCAGCTTATCTGGACAGGGGGCGCGAGTCAAAAACATTCAGTACTTC. Protein: CASSLSGQGARVKNIQYF.

Ten or more counts support this clonotype. The chain couples TRBV4-3 to TRBJ1-1; tentatively, D is TRBD1 (5 bases). Trimming shortened V by 6 bases and J by 8 bases, and 16 bases separated the two germline ends. Looked up from germline, CDR1 is LGHNA and CDR2 is YSLEER. The CDR3 loop spans 13 amino acids. This chain's CDR3 is CASRGPRTGEAFF. In DNA form, the CDR3 reads TGCGCCAGCAGAGGGCCCAGAACAGGAGAAGCTTTCTTT.

This clonotype occurred many times. J is TRBJ2-5 and V is TRBV10-3; TRBD2 agrees at 11 bases. From germline, CDR1 is ENHRY and CDR2 SYGVKD. The CDR3 spans 13 residues. Unmatched junction bases numbered 4, after V lost 9 bases and J lost 4 bases. CDR3 loop: CAISGRARETQYF. The CDR3 nucleotides are TGTGCCATTAGCGGGAGGGCCCGAGAGACCCAGTACTTC.

This rearrangement joins TRBV13 to TRBJ2-7, with TRBD1 identical over 8 bases. V shed 2 bases, J shed 3 bases, and the junction held 12 bases outside the gene matches. This CDR3 has 17 residues. Germline V lookup: CDR1 PRHDT, CDR2 FYEKMQ (reference sequence). The CDR3 here is CASSLNRGYSPRYEQYF. Here the CDR3 DNA reads TGTGCCAGCAGCTTAAACAGGGGGTACTCCCCCCGCTACGAGCAGTACTTC.